Listed below are T cell receptor beta chains from one sample, sequenced in a study of T cells after yellow fever vaccination. MiXCR, run by TCRdb on the 5' RACE reads, gives a single entry per CDR3 protein. This sample has approximately 300,000 distinct CDR3 sequences, with around 7% found just once. Sequenced here: PBMCs, sampled 35 to 50 days after the first yellow fever vaccination. These receptors originate from a man aged 18 to 35 who received the YFV17D yellow fever vaccine. Both conserved end residues are part of each CDR3. The D gene is left open where the match is weak. Only part of the rows carry a size: once, few, many, or a class if the clone is expanded.

.	14	TRBV6-5	TRBJ2-4	.	CASSLDLAKNIQYF	TGTGCCAGCAGTTTGGACCTAGCCAAAAACATTCAGTACTTC
few	15	TRBV5-1	TRBJ1-2	.	CASRYNPDRPYGYTF	TGCGCCAGCAGATATAATCCGGACAGACCCTATGGCTACACCTTC
many	15	TRBV5-1	TRBJ1-2	.	CASSLGDMDSYGYTF	TGCGCCAGCAGCTTGGGGGACATGGACAGCTATGGCTACACCTTC
.	15	TRBV28	TRBJ1-1	TRBD1	CASSLGRQGITEAFF	TGTGCCAGCAGTTTAGGGCGACAGGGGATCACTGAAGCTTTCTTT
few	15	TRBV7-6	TRBJ1-2	TRBD1	CASSLGTGYIYGYTF	TGTGCCAGCAGCTTAGGGACAGGGTATATCTATGGCTACACCTTC
.	13	TRBV24-1	TRBJ2-1	TRBD1	CATKRQGYNEQFF	TGTGCCACCAAGAGACAGGGCTACAATGAGCAGTTCTTC
few	16	TRBV5-4	TRBJ2-1	TRBD2	CASSPGTSVQTNEQFF	TGTGCCAGCAGTCCCGGGACTAGCGTACAGACCAATGAGCAGTTCTTC
many	15	TRBV20-1	TRBJ2-1	TRBD2	CSAKGRRGGHNEQFF	TGCAGTGCAAAGGGGCGGCGGGGGGGTCACAATGAGCAGTTCTTC
.	12	TRBV20-1	TRBJ2-3	.	CSARDVGDTQYF	TGCAGTGCTAGAGATGTGGGGGATACGCAGTATTTT
.	16	TRBV20-1	TRBJ2-3	TRBD2	CSALAGAGAHTDTQYF	TGCAGTGCCCTGGCGGGAGCGGGGGCACACACAGATACGCAGTATTTT
.	15	TRBV6-1	TRBJ1-4	.	CASSPIRGVGEKLFF	TGTGCCAGCAGTCCTATTCGGGGGGTCGGTGAAAAACTGTTTTTT
.	14	TRBV5-1	TRBJ2-5	.	CASSFNGDQETQYF	TGCGCCAGCAGCTTCAACGGGGACCAAGAGACCCAGTACTTC
few	14	TRBV12-3/TRBV12-4	TRBJ2-5	.	CASSLPDGQETQYF	TGTGCCAGCAGTTTACCCGACGGGCAAGAGACCCAGTACTTC
many	13	TRBV29-1	TRBJ2-2	.	CSVLTPNTGELFF	TGCAGCGTCCTGACCCCGAACACCGGGGAGCTGTTTTTT